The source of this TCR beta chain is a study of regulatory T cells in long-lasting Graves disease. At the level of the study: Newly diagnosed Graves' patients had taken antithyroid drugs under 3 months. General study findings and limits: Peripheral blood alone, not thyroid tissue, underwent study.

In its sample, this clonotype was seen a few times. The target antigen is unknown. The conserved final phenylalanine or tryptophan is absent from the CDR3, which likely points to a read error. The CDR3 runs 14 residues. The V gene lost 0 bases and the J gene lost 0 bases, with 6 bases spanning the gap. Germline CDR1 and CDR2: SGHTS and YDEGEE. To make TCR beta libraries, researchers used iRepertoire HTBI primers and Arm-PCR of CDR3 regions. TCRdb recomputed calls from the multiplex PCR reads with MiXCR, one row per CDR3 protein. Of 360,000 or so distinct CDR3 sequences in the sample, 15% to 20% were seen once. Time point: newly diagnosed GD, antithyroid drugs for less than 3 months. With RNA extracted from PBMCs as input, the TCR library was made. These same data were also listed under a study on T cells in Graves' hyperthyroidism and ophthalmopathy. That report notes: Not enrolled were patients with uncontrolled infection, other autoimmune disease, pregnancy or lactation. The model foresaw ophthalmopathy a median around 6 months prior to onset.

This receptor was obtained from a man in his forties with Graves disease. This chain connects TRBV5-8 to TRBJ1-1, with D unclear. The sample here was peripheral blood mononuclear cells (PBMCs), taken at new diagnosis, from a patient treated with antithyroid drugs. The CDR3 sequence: CASSLGGVNTEAFI. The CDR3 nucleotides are TGTGCCAGCAGCTTGGGTGGAGTGAACACTGAAGCTTTCATT.